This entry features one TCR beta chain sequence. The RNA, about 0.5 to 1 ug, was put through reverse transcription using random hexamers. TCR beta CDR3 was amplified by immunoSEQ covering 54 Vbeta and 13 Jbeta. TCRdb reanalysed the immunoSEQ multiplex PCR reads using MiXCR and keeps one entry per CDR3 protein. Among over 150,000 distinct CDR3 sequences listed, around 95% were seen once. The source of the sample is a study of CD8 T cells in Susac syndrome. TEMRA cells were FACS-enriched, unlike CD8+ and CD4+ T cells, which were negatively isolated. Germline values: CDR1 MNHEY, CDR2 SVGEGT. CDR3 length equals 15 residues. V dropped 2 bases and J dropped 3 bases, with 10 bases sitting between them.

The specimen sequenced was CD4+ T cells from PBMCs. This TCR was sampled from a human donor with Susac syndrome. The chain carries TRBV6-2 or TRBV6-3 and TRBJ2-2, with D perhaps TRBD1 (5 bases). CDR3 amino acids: CASSYPLGDTGELFF. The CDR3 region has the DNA TGTGCCAGCAGTTACCCTCTAGGGGACACCGGGGAGCTGTTTTTT.